The source of this TCR beta chain is a study of T cell responses to AZD1222 COVID-19 vaccine. This clone has a handful of counts. Generated by immunoSEQ multiplex PCR, the TCRdb table keeps only in-frame clones and is missing some. Of around 120,000 clones in the sample, roughly 84% were seen once. The J segment lost 4 bases and the V segment lost 1 base, leaving 13 bases of the junction unmatched. The CDR3 runs 17 residues. The germline V gene has CDR1 SGHKS and CDR2 YYEKEE (reference sequence). The specimen comprised peripheral blood, sampled 28 days after the second AZD1222 dose. The receptor's source is an adult who received the AZD1222 COVID-19 vaccine. This chain joins TRBV5-5 and TRBJ1-2; 7 positions match TRBD1. CDR3 coding DNA: TGTGCCAGCAGCTTGTCGGCCGGGACAGACCAAATCTATGGCTACACCTTC. Its translation is CASSLSAGTDQIYGYTF.